This record concerns one TCR beta chain sequence. What it binds is not known. This record comes from a study of T cells after yellow fever vaccination. About the research overall: In the case of low-cell-number fractions, SMART-Seq v4 Ultra Low Input was used for preparation. Whole-study findings and limits: The presence of abundant clonotypes contaminating from the bulk population was possible in FACS-sorted repertoires. Weaker overall, the secondary response nonetheless peaked faster (day 5 versus 15).

V was clipped by 6 bases and J by 2 bases, with 4 bases between them. CDR1 is SQVTM and CDR2 is ANQGSEA in the germline V gene. The CDR3 runs 10 residues. 5'RACE template switching added a universal primer site and UMIs to TCR cDNA. MiXCR was run by TCRdb on the 5' RACE reads, yielding one entry per CDR3 protein. The repertoire holds about 350,000 distinct CDR3 sequences, with 7% to 9% as singletons. Sequencing used PBMCs, obtained roughly seven weeks after the first yellow fever vaccination. The clonotype originates from a man between 18 and 35 years old who received the YFV17D yellow fever vaccine. The chain uses TRBV29-1 and TRBJ1-1, with D uncertain. Written as DNA, the CDR3 is TGCAGCGTCGGAAACACTGAAGCTTTCTTT. As protein: CSVGNTEAFF.